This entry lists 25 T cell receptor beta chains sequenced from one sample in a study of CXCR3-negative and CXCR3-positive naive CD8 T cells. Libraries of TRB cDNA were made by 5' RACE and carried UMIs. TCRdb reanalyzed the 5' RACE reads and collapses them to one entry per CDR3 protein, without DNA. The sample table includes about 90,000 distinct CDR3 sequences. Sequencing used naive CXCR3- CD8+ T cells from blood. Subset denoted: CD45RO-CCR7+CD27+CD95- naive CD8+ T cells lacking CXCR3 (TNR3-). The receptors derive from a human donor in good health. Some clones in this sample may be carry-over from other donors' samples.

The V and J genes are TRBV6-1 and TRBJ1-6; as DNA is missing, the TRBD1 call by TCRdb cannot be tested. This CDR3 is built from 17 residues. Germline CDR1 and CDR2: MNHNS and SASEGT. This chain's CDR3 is CATTRDRFTSYNSPLHF.

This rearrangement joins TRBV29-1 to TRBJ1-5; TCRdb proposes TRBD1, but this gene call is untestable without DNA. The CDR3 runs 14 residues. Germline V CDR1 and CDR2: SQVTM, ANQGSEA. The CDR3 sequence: CSVQTGYGNQPQHF.

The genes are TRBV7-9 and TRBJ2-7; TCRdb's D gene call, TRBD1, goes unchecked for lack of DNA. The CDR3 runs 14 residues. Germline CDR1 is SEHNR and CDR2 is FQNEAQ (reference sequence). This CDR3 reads CASMGTGFTYEQYF.

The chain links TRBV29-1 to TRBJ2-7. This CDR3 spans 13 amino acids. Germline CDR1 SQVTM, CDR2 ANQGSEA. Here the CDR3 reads CSVGIYGNYEQYF.

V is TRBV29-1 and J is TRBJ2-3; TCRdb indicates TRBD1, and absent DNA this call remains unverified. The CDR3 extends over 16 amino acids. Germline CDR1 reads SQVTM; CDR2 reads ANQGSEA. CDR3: CSVDDTDPLSTDTQYF.

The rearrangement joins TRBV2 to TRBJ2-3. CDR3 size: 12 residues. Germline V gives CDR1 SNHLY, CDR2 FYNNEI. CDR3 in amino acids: CASSYVTDTQYF.

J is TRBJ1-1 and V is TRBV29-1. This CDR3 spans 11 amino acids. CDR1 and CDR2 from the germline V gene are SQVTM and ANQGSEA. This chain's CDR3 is CSVEAVTEAFF.

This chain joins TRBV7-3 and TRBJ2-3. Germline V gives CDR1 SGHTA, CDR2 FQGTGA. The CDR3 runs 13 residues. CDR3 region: CASSLMGTDTQYF.

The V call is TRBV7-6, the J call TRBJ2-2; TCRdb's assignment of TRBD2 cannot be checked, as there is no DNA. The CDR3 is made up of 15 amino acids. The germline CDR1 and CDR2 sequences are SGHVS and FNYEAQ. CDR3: CASSLEAGPTGELFF.

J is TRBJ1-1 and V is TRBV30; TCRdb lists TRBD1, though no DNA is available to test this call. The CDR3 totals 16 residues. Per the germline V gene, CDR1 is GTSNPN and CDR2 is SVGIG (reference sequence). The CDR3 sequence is CARTGTGVGGNTEAFF. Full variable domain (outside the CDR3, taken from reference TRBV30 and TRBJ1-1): SQTIHQWPATLVQPVGSPLSLECTVEGTSNPNLYWYRQAAGRGLQLLFYSVGIGQISSEVPQNLSASRPQDRQFILSSKKLLLSDSGFYLCARTGTGVGGNTEAFFGQGTRLTVV.

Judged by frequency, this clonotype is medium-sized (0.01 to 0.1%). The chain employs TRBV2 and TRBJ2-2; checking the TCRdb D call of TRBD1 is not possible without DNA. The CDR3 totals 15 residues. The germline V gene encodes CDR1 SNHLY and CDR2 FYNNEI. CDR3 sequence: CASSEEGLGTGELFF.

The CDR3 region is CSADWLAGVTYQETQYF. V usage is TRBV29-1 and J usage is TRBJ2-5; TCRdb indicates TRBD2, and absent DNA this call remains unverified. Germline V CDR1 and CDR2: SQVTM, ANQGSEA. The CDR3 contains 17 residues.

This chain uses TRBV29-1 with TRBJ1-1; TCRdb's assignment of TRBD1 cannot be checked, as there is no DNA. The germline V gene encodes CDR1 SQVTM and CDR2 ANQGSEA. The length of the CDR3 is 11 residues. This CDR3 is CSVDPGGEAFF.

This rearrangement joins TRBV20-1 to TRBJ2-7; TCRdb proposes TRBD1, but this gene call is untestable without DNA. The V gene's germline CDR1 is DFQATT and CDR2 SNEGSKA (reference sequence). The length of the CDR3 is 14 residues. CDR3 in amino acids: CSARGIFQGDEQYF.

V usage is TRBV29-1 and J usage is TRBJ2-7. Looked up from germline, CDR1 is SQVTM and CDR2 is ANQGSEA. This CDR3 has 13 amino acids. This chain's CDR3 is CSVEEGGAPEQYF.

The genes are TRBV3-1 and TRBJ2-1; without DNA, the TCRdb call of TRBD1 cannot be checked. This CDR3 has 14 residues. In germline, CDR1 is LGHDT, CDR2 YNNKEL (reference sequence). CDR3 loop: CASSWDQGYNEQFF.

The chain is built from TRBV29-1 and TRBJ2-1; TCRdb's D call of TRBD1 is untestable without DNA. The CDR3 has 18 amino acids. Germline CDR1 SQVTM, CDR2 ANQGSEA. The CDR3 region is CSADPLYPGQGPGNEQFF.

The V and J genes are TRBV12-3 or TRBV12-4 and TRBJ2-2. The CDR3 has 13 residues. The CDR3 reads CASSFQVTGELFF.

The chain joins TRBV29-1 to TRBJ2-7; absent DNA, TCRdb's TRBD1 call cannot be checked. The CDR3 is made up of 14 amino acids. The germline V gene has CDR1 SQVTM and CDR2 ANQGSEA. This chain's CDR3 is CSVVGQLPPYEQYF.

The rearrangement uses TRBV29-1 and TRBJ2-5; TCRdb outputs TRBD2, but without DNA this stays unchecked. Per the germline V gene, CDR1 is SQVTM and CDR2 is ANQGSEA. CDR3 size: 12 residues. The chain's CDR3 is CSGLRGEETQYF.

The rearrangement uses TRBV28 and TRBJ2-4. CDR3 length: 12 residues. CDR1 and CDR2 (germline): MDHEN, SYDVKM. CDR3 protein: CASSLLSNIQYF. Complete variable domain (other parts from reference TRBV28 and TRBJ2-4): DVKVTQSSRYLVKRTGEKVFLECVQDMDHENMFWYRQDPGLGLRLIYFSYDVKMKEKGDIPEGYSVSREKKERFSLILESASTNQTSMYLCASSLLSNIQYFGAGTRLSVL.

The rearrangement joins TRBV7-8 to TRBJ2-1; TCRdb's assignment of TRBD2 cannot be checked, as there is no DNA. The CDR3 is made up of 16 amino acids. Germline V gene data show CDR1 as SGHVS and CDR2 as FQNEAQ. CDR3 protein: CASSLGTSGSINEQFF.

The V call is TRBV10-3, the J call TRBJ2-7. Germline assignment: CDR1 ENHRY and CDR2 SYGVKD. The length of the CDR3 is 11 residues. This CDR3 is CATQETYEQYF.

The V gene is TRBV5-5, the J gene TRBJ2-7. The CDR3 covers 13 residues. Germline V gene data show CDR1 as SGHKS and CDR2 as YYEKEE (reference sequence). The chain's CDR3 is CASSLTVTYEQYF.

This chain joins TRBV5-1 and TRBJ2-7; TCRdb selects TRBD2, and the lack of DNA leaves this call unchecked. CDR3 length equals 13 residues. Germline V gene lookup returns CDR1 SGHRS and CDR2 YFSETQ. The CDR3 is CASSLARDYEQYF.